The 22 T cell receptor beta chains presented below share a single source sample, sequenced in a study of blood T cells in healthy people across ages (dated by TCRdb to the mid-2010s). Preparation of the library involved 5' RACE. The sample was run on an Illumina HiSeq 2500. A second roughly 7 to 12 cycle PCR used a sample-barcoded 5' primer and a J-beta primer mix. TCRdb reran the public reads through fastp at Q25 and MiXCR, keeping productive beta chains. Rows with one shared CDR3 protein collapse into an entry with the most common genes and DNA. Present in this sample are more than 500,000 distinct CDR3 sequences, roughly a quarter of which were seen just once. The top ten clonotypes cover over 3.5% of the sample. This sample was also put to use in a study of T cells of mothers and their children.

What was sequenced was blood. Receptors were obtained from a boy aged 2 to 9 in good health.

Notes on this clonotype: A much larger clone sits a single nucleotide away, making a read error possible. The genes are TRBV6-6 and TRBJ2-5; a weak D match, TRBD1 (5 bases). The J call may be wrong; the DNA end is better matched by TRBJ2-7. The germline gives CDR1 MNHNY, CDR2 SVGAGI (reference sequence). The CDR3 totals 15 residues. The DNA for the CDR3 is TGTGCCAGCAGTTTGGCAGGGAAGAACTCCTACGAGCAGTACTTC. It translates to CASSLAGKNSYEQYF.

The genes are TRBV20-1 and TRBJ1-2, with 8 positions matching TRBD1. This CDR3 is built from 12 residues. Germline values: CDR1 DFQATT, CDR2 SNEGSKA (reference sequence). V lost 6 bases, J lost 7 bases, and 7 bases stayed unmatched. The CDR3 here is CSATTGGRGYTF. CDR3 nucleotides: TGCAGTGCCACTACAGGGGGACGTGGCTACACCTTC.

The chain recombines TRBV29-1 with TRBJ2-1; the D gene is possibly TRBD2 (6 bases). CDR1 SQVTM and CDR2 ANQGSEA come from the germline V gene. V gave up 2 bases and J gave up 0 bases, with 11 bases separating them. This CDR3 has 15 residues. CDR3 region: CSVEFGRSSYNEQFF. CDR3 coding DNA: TGCAGCGTTGAATTTGGGAGGAGCTCCTACAATGAGCAGTTCTTC.

The chain is built from TRBV5-1 and TRBJ2-5; D may be TRBD1 (7 bases). V shed 2 bases and J shed 5 bases, with 16 bases lying between them. CDR3 length: 15 residues. Germline V gene data show CDR1 as SGHRS and CDR2 as YFSETQ. The chain's CDR3 is CASSFNEPGGETQYF. CDR3 nucleotide sequence: TGCGCCAGCAGCTTCAACGAGCCAGGGGGGGAGACCCAGTACTTC. Full variable domain (remainder filled in from reference TRBV5-1 and TRBJ2-5): KAGVTQTPRYLIKTRGQQVTLSCSPISGHRSVSWYQQTPGQGLQFLFEYFSETQRNKGNFPGRFSGRQFSNSRSEMNVSTLELGDSALYLCASSFNEPGGETQYFGPGTRLLVL.

This clonotype was detected ten times or more. The gene calls are TRBV20-1 and TRBJ2-5; D unclear. This CDR3 region has 13 residues. CDR1 and CDR2 from the germline V gene are DFQATT and SNEGSKA (reference sequence). Trimming removed 0 bases from V and 2 bases from J, with 7 bases in between. Written as DNA, the CDR3 is TGCAGTGCTAGAGAAGGCGGACAAGAGACCCAGTACTTC. It yields the protein CSAREGGQETQYF.

J is TRBJ2-5 and V is TRBV6-5; maybe TRBD2 (5 bases). The V gene lost 2 bases and the J gene lost 5 bases, with 12 bases spanning the gap. This CDR3 comprises 14 residues. Germline loops: CDR1 MNHEY, CDR2 SVGAGI. CDR3 sequence: CASSYTGVRETQYF. In nucleotides, the CDR3 is TGTGCCAGCAGTTACACCGGGGTAAGGGAGACCCAGTACTTC.

V gene TRBV2 combines with J gene TRBJ2-1, with 8 bases identical to TRBD2. The V gene's germline CDR1 is SNHLY and CDR2 FYNNEI. J gave up 8 bases and V 11 bases, and 23 bases lay outside the gene matches. The CDR3 runs 17 residues. The CDR3 DNA reads TGTGCCGAGGGACTAGAACTTCATCTGCCGTCGAGGGATGAGCAGTTCTTC. Protein: CAEGLELHLPSRDEQFF.

This sequence joins TRBV5-6 and TRBJ2-1; TRBD2 matches at 10 bases. V shed 7 bases and J 0 bases; nucleotides not matched to a gene: 10. This CDR3 spans 17 amino acids. Germline assignment: CDR1 SGHDT and CDR2 YYEEEE. The CDR3 sequence is CASRISGGLSSYNEQFF. In nucleotides, the CDR3 is TGTGCCAGCCGGATTAGCGGGGGGCTTAGCTCCTACAATGAGCAGTTCTTC.

The chain is built from TRBV5-4 and TRBJ2-2, with D possibly called TRBD1 or TRBD2 (5 bases each). The CDR3 consists of 15 residues. Germline CDR1 and CDR2: SGHNT and YYREEE (reference sequence). V dropped 2 bases and J dropped 4 bases, with 12 bases sitting between them. The CDR3 sequence: CASSFPFGATGELFF. The DNA of the CDR3 is TGTGCCAGCAGCTTCCCCTTCGGGGCCACCGGGGAGCTGTTTTTT.

The rearrangement uses TRBV6-1 and TRBJ2-2, with 8 bases matching TRBD1. The junction had 7 bases not matched to a gene; V was cut back by 4 bases and J by 3 bases. Germline V CDR1 and CDR2: MNHNS, SASEGT. This CDR3 contains 16 residues. DNA of the CDR3: TGTGCCAGCAGTGCCGGACAGGGAATTTACACCGGGGAGCTGTTTTTT. It yields the protein CASSAGQGIYTGELFF.

This clonotype turned up a few times. The chain is built from TRBV7-6 and TRBJ1-3, with 8 bases lining up with TRBD1. V lost 5 bases and J lost 3; bases outside the gene matches: 6. The CDR3 sequence is 15 residues long. Germline CDR1 and CDR2: SGHVS and FNYEAQ. CDR3 in amino acids: CASSAGQGGGNTIYF. The DNA of the CDR3 is TGTGCCAGCAGCGCCGGACAGGGAGGTGGAAACACCATATATTTT.

The chain carries TRBV10-3 and TRBJ1-2; 8 bases are shared with TRBD1. V lost 1 base and J lost 8; bases outside the gene matches: 6. The CDR3 extends over 14 amino acids. Germline CDR1 and CDR2: ENHRY and SYGVKD. The CDR3 nucleotides are TGTGCCATCAGTGAGTTTCAGGGGGCGGACGGCTACACCTTC. This encodes CAISEFQGADGYTF.

The J gene is TRBJ2-2, the V gene TRBV6-2 or TRBV6-3; a possible D gene is TRBD1 (5 bases). From germline, CDR1 is MNHEY and CDR2 SVGEGT. V was trimmed by 5 bases and J by 1 base, leaving 11 bases between them. This CDR3 has 15 residues. This chain's CDR3 is CASSGQIRNTGELFF. CDR3 bases: TGTGCCAGCAGTGGACAAATTCGGAACACCGGGGAGCTGTTTTTT.

V is TRBV20-1 and J is TRBJ1-4; 9 bases fit TRBD1. CDR1 is DFQATT and CDR2 is SNEGSKA in the germline V gene (reference sequence). CDR3 size: 14 residues. V shed 8 bases, J shed 8 bases, and the junction held 12 bases outside the gene matches. The CDR3 sequence is CSTGSGTGREKLFF. Written as DNA, the CDR3 is TGCAGTACTGGCTCCGGGACAGGGAGGGAAAAACTGTTTTTT.

This chain joins TRBV4-1 and TRBJ2-1; D is undetermined. The CDR3 length is 14 residues. CDR1 is MGHRA and CDR2 is YSYEKL in the germline V gene. Trimming took 0 bases from V and 8 from J, leaving 11 bases between them. The CDR3 bases are TGCGCCAGCAGCCAAGAAAGTGCTTCGGATGAGCAGTTCTTC. It encodes CASSQESASDEQFF.

J is TRBJ2-5 and V is TRBV2; 7 bases agree with TRBD1. J gave up 4 bases and V 6 bases, and 8 bases lay outside the gene matches. The CDR3 consists of 14 residues. CDR1 is SNHLY and CDR2 is FYNNEI in the germline V gene. CDR3 DNA sequence: TGTGCCAGCAGCCGACAGGGCCCGCCAGAGACCCAGTACTTC. It specifies CASSRQGPPETQYF.

J is TRBJ2-6 and V is TRBV7-2; D is possibly TRBD2 (6 bases). The CDR3 sequence is 14 residues long. The V and J ends lost 5 bases and 3 bases respectively, with 8 bases between them. Germline V lookup: CDR1 SGHTA, CDR2 FQGNSA. The CDR3 loop is CASSAGFGANVLTF. The CDR3 coding sequence is TGTGCCAGCAGCGCGGGGTTTGGGGCCAACGTCCTGACTTTC. Full variable domain (rest looked up from reference TRBV7-2 and TRBJ2-6): GAGVSQSPSNKVTEKGKDVELRCDPISGHTALYWYRQSLGQGLEFLIYFQGNSAPDKSGLPSDRFSAERTGGSVSTLTIQRTQQEDSAVYLCASSAGFGANVLTFGAGSRLTVL.

There are a few counts of this clonotype. This chain uses TRBV12-3 or TRBV12-4 with TRBJ1-2, with a possible D match to TRBD1 (6 bases). The CDR3 runs 13 residues. Deletions cut 5 bases from V and 4 bases from J, with 11 bases between. The CDR3 loop reads CASSTGTRYGYTF. The CDR3 nucleotides are TGTGCCAGCAGTACCGGGACACGCTATGGCTACACCTTC.

The chain has TRBV12-3 or TRBV12-4 and TRBJ2-2; 9 nucleotides agree with TRBD2. The CDR3 spans 16 residues. The J segment lost 5 bases and the V segment lost 2 bases, leaving 6 bases of the junction unmatched. This CDR3 reads CASSLSSGSSTGELFF. CDR3 nucleotides: TGTGCCAGCAGTTTAAGTAGCGGGAGTTCTACCGGGGAGCTGTTTTTT.

This clonotype was recorded once. The gene calls are TRBV7-2 and TRBJ2-7; 7 bases map to TRBD1. V lost 6 bases, J lost 4 bases, and 12 bases stayed unmatched. Germline CDR1 is SGHTA and CDR2 is FQGNSA. The CDR3 consists of 15 residues. The CDR3 region has the DNA TGTGCCAGCAGTCACCCCTGGGGACAGCAGTACGAGCAGTACTTC. Translating it yields CASSHPWGQQYEQYF.

This clonotype was picked up a small number of times. The chain is built from TRBV10-3 and TRBJ2-7; no definite D call. The CDR3 runs to 13 residues. The germline V and J ends were trimmed by 4 bases and 2 bases, with 9 bases remaining between them. Per the germline V gene, CDR1 is ENHRY and CDR2 is SYGVKD. CDR3 sequence reads: CAISAGPTYEQYF. DNA of the CDR3: TGTGCCATCAGTGCGGGCCCGACCTACGAGCAGTACTTC.

This clonotype came up once. The chain is built from TRBV6-2 or TRBV6-3 and TRBJ2-5; 8 bases are shared with TRBD2. The J call may be faulty, since TRBJ2-7 better matches the DNA end. This CDR3 is 17 amino acids long. The germline CDR1 and CDR2 sequences are MNHEY and SVGEGT. The CDR3 DNA sequence: TGTGCCAGCAGTCTCCTAGGTCTTAGCGGGATCGCCTACGAGCAGTACTTC. It encodes CASSLLGLSGIAYEQYF.